These 25 T cell receptor beta chains share one sample of origin, sequenced in a study of tumor-infiltrating lymphocytes in primary liver carcinoma. cDNA specific to TCR beta was made from 450 to 500 ng of total RNA, with a constant-region primer employed for priming. Slightly modified ARM-PCR served as the procedure for the TCR beta libraries. These libraries came from three rounds of nested multiplex PCR. TRBV1-TRBV30 forward primers and a C-beta reverse primer were used in the first two PCR rounds, which each ran for about 11 cycles. TCRdb used MiXCR to reprocess the multiplex PCR reads, holding one entry per CDR3 protein. The repertoire holds tens of thousands of distinct CDR3 sequences, around 80% seen once, with less than 40% in the top ten. The tissue used was unsorted bulk material of about 19-33 mg. RNA and DNA were co-extracted from it with the AllPrep DNA/RNA mini kit. Sequencing was carried out using liver tumor tissue from sampling region 2. The subset: tumor region T2, inferior pole. Every receptor here comes from a woman aged 30 to 39 with primary liver carcinoma and hepatitis B virus infection.

Comments on this clonotype: One junction end does not reproduce the germline sequence, and a read error may be involved. The chain recombines TRBV6-1 with TRBJ2-5; 7 bases are a match to TRBD1. The CDR3 is 14 amino acids. Germline V lookup: CDR1 MNHNS, CDR2 SASEGT. The CDR3 reads CVSRVGQDSEPQYF. The CDR3 nucleotides read TGTGTCAGCCGGGTCGGACAGGATAGTGAGCCCCAGTACTTC.

This clonotype came up once. This may stem from a read error, because a much larger clone lies one nucleotide away. V and J are TRBV29-1 and TRBJ2-1; a possible D gene is TRBD1 (7 bases). CDR1 and CDR2 from the germline V gene are SQVTM and ANQGSEA. This CDR3 is built from 13 residues. The DNA for the CDR3 is TGCAGAGCCGGGAGACAGGGAACCAGTGAGCAGTTCTTC. Translated: CRAGRQGTSEQFF.

As regards this clonotype: A junction boundary mismatches the germline segment, possibly from a read error. V usage is TRBV5-6 and J usage is TRBJ2-7, with D possibly matching TRBD2 (6 bases). The CDR3 has 13 residues. Germline V gene sequence: CDR1 SGHDT, CDR2 YYEEEE. CDR3 region: CATTSGSSCEQYF. The CDR3 bases are TGTGCCACGACTAGTGGGAGCTCCTGCGAGCAGTACTTC. Complete variable domain (other parts from reference TRBV5-6 and TRBJ2-7): DAGVTQSPTHLIKTRGQQVTLRCSPKSGHDTVSWYQQALGQGPQFIFQYYEEEERQRGNFPDRFSGHQFPNYSSELNVNALLLGDSALYLCATTSGSSCEQYFGPGTRLTVT.

Comments on this clonotype: One junction end disagrees with the germline gene, perhaps due to a read error. The chain has TRBV29-1 and TRBJ2-1; a weak D match, TRBD2 (6 bases). Germline CDR1 reads SQVTM; CDR2 reads ANQGSEA. The CDR3 is 12 amino acids. The CDR3 coding sequence is TGCAGCATCGTGGGGTGGGAGGACCGAACGCTCTTC. Translating it yields CSIVGWEDRTLF.

A word on this clonotype: This could be a read error, since a much larger clone is one nucleotide away. The rearrangement joins TRBV19 to TRBJ1-1, with D perhaps matching TRBD1 (5 bases). CDR1 LNHDA and CDR2 SQIVND come from the germline V gene (reference sequence). The CDR3 is made up of 16 amino acids. Trimming shortened V by 5 bases and J by 8 bases, and 24 bases separated the two germline ends. This chain's CDR3 is CASSAESTEGHKEAFF. CDR3 sequence (DNA): TGTGCCAGTAGTGCCGAGTCTACAGAGGGGCACAAGGAAGCTTTCTTT.

This chain connects TRBV13 to TRBJ1-1; 9 nucleotides match TRBD1. There are 14 residues in the CDR3. The V and J ends lost 7 bases and 9 bases, in that order; junction bases with no gene match: 12. The germline CDR1 and CDR2 sequences are PRHDT and FYEKMQ (reference sequence). CDR3 sequence: CASMTGGANIQAFF. CDR3 in DNA: TGTGCCAGCATGACAGGGGGTGCAAACATTCAAGCTTTCTTT.

The J gene is TRBJ2-5, the V gene TRBV6-1; D is perhaps TRBD1 (7 bases). The CDR3 is made up of 14 amino acids. Germline-derived CDR1 and CDR2 are MNHNS and SASEGT. V lost 11 bases and J lost 9, with 25 bases in between. The DNA for the CDR3 is TGTGCCCACCGGGTCGGACAGGATAGGGAGGCCCAGTACTTC. It encodes CAHRVGQDREAQYF.

Remarks on this clonotype: The junction and the germline gene differ at one end; a read error may be behind it. Written as DNA, the CDR3 is TGTGCCAACAGCTTGGGAACGGGGGCTCTAACTGAAGCTTTCTTT. Protein product: CANSLGTGALTEAFF. This chain joins TRBV5-4 and TRBJ1-1; a weak D match, TRBD1 (6 bases). The CDR3 covers 15 residues. Per germline, CDR1 SGHNT and CDR2 YYREEE (reference sequence).

As concerns this clonotype: The conserved final phenylalanine or tryptophan is absent from the CDR3, which likely points to a read error. This chain uses TRBV12-3 or TRBV12-4 with TRBJ2-3, with D uncertain. The CDR3 length is 13 residues. The CDR3 loop reads CASSYQYTDTQYY. The DNA of the CDR3 is TGTGCCAGCAGCTATCAGTACACAGATACTCAGTATTAT.

This clonotype appeared many times. A much larger clone differs by one base, so this may be a read error. This chain connects TRBV4-2 to TRBJ2-2; 7 positions agree with TRBD1. This CDR3 is 21 amino acids long. Germline CDR1 LGHNA, CDR2 YNFKEQ. CDR3: CASSQVFFGQEPTKNAGELFF. The DNA of the CDR3 is TGTGCCAGCAGCCAAGTATTTTTCGGACAGGAGCCGACAAAGAACGCCGGGGAGCTGTTTTTT.

This clonotype was detected only once. The junction and the germline gene differ at one end; a read error may be behind it. This chain connects TRBV2 to TRBJ2-7; 11 nucleotides line up with TRBD1. The CDR3 runs to 13 residues. Germline V CDR1 and CDR2: SNHLY, FYNNEI. The CDR3 DNA is TGTGCCGTGAGGGACAGGGGGTTCTACGAGCAGAACTTC. It specifies CAVRDRGFYEQNF.

This clonotype was counted once. Mismatch with germline at one junction end may stem from a read error. J is TRBJ2-2 and V is TRBV4-3, with D perhaps assigned TRBD1 or TRBD2 (5 bases each). There are 16 residues in the CDR3. The V gene's germline CDR1 is LGHNA and CDR2 YSLEER. CDR3 region: CASSLGAGTLTGERFF. DNA of the CDR3: TGCGCCAGCAGCCTAGGGGCTGGGACCCTCACCGGGGAGCGGTTTTTT.

V is TRBV5-6 and J is TRBJ2-7; D is perhaps TRBD1 (6 bases). Germline-derived CDR1 and CDR2 are SGHDT and YYEEEE. The CDR3 sequence is 13 residues long. V shed 3 bases and J shed 10 bases, with 17 bases lying between them. The CDR3 DNA is TGTGCCAGCAGCTCACGGACAGTGCTATCACAGTACTTC. It codes for CASSSRTVLSQYF.

To note about this clonotype: The junction and the germline gene differ at one end; a read error may be behind it. This chain joins TRBV4-3 and TRBJ2-1, with D unclear. The CDR3 is 15 residues long. Germline CDR1 is LGHNA and CDR2 is YSLEER. The CDR3 loop reads CAISQGMKGSGERFF. The CDR3, as DNA: TGCGCCATCAGCCAAGGCATGAAAGGATCCGGTGAGCGGTTCTTC.

On this clonotype itself: Just one base apart from a much larger clone, this may be a read error. This chain links TRBV6-5 with TRBJ2-1; a possible D gene is TRBD2 (7 bases). CDR1 and CDR2 (germline): MNHEY, SVGAGI. The CDR3 length is 14 residues. The CDR3 DNA sequence: TGTACCAGCAGTTACGGGACGGGGGGCCGTGGGCAGTTCTTC. It translates to CTSSYGTGGRGQFF.

This clonotype came up a few times. Germline and junction disagree at one end, which may indicate a read error. This chain joins TRBV4-1 and TRBJ2-7; D is uncertain. Germline CDR1 MGHRA, CDR2 YSYEKL. The CDR3 spans 18 residues. In nucleotides, the CDR3 is TGCGCTAGCAGCCAAGCCCTCTCCGGCGGTCCTCTTCTCTGCGAGCAGTACTTC. It specifies CASSQALSGGPLLCEQYF.

To note about this clonotype: At one boundary the junction diverges from the germline segment, which might be a read error. This chain joins TRBV28 and TRBJ2-4; TRBD2 aligns across 8 bases. The CDR3 is 15 amino acids. Germline V gives CDR1 MDHEN, CDR2 SYDVKM. CDR3 nucleotide sequence: TGTGCCAACAGTTTATGGGCGGGAGGCAAAAACATTCAGCACTTC. It codes for CANSLWAGGKNIQHF.

The chain is built from TRBV2 and TRBJ2-7, with 8 bases matching TRBD1. This CDR3 is built from 14 residues. V gave up 8 bases and J gave up 5 bases; unmatched junction bases: 11. Germline values: CDR1 SNHLY, CDR2 FYNNEI. The CDR3, as DNA: TGTGCCAGCGGTGCGGACAGGGACAGCCACGAGCAGTACTTC. This codes for CASGADRDSHEQYF.

The chain links TRBV11-3 to TRBJ2-1; 13 bases agree with TRBD2. This CDR3 is built from 15 residues. Trimming took 5 bases from V and 8 from J; bases not matched to a gene: 6. From germline, CDR1 is SGHNT and CDR2 YENEEA. The CDR3: CASSPLAGGEYEQFF. In DNA form, the CDR3 reads TGTGCCAGCAGCCCACTAGCGGGGGGGGAATATGAGCAGTTCTTC.

This clonotype appeared once. J is TRBJ2-2 and V is TRBV6-5; D call uncertain. This CDR3 comprises 15 residues. Germline CDR1 is MNHEY and CDR2 is SVGAGI. The DNA for the CDR3 is TGTGCTGGCAGTCCCGAGTACCGTTCGGCCTGGGAGCTGTTTTTT. Amino acids: CAGSPEYRSAWELFF.

The chain uses TRBV30 and TRBJ1-1, with D unresolved. In germline, CDR1 is GTSNPN, CDR2 SVGIG (reference sequence). The CDR3 runs to 12 residues. CDR3 sequence (DNA): TGTGGCCGGAGTCGGCAGAACACTGAAGCTTTCTTT. Translated: CGRSRQNTEAFF.

This clonotype appeared a single time. One end of the junction is discordant with germline, which a read error may explain. As DNA, the CDR3 is TGTGCCAGCATTTTATTACAGGGGAACACTGAAGTTTTCTTT. The encoded protein is CASILLQGNTEVFF. This chain connects TRBV28 to TRBJ1-1; 7 positions match TRBD1. The germline gives CDR1 MDHEN, CDR2 SYDVKM. CDR3 length: 14 amino acids. The full variable domain, completed using reference TRBV28 and TRBJ1-1, is DVKVTQSSRYLVKRTGEKVFLECVQDMDHENMFWYRQDPGLGLRLIYFSYDVKMKEKGDIPEGYSVSREKKERFSLILESASTNQTSMYLCASILLQGNTEVFFGQGTRLTVV.

This clonotype showed up just a few times. This chain connects TRBV10-3 to TRBJ1-1; D possibly corresponds to TRBD1 (5 bases). Germline CDR1 is ENHRY and CDR2 is SYGVKD. Trimming took off 7 bases at V and 6 bases at J, with 12 bases between the two ends. This CDR3 is 12 amino acids long. The CDR3 DNA sequence: TGTGCCATCAATAGCCAGGGAGCTGAAGCTTTCTTT. As protein: CAINSQGAEAFF.

A remark on this clonotype: One end of the junction fails to match germline, which may point to a read error. CDR3 in DNA: TGTAGTGCTAGAGACTCCACTAGCGGGAGCTATGAGCAGTTCTTC. Protein product: CSARDSTSGSYEQFF. The J gene is TRBJ2-1, the V gene TRBV20-1, with 11 bases identical to TRBD2. This CDR3 has 15 amino acids. Germline V gives CDR1 DFQATT, CDR2 SNEGSKA (reference sequence).

A note on this clonotype: Possible read error: a much larger clone is one base away. The chain links TRBV11-3 to TRBJ2-1; 16 bases map to TRBD2. The CDR3 has 18 amino acids. CDR1 is SGHNT, CDR2 YENEEA, per germline. V shed 9 bases and J 4 bases; nucleotides not matched to a gene: 12. The CDR3 reads CARSPGTSGGAPYNEQFF. The CDR3 bases are TGTGCCAGAAGCCCAGGGACTAGCGGGGGGGCCCCATACAATGAGCAGTTCTTC.